Only a few counts were recorded for the clone carrying this TCR beta chain. What it binds is not known. Trimming cost V 4 bases and J 11 bases; bases outside gene matches: 9. The germline V gene encodes CDR1 MNHNS and CDR2 SASEGT. This CDR3 region has 13 residues. Per the original methods: What underpinned the distant-metastasis classifier for papillary thyroid cancer was the set of CDR3 differences across clinicopathological groups. TCRdb reprocessed the PCR reads via MiXCR. TCRdb's processing, not the study's, gives the V and J calls here. The sample carries 20,000 to 25,000 clones, roughly an eighth recorded once. The data originate from a study of metastatic and nonmetastatic thyroid tumors. Study overall: Repertoire data that came from the blood and tumor or nodule tissue of malignant and benign thyroid patients were compared. Notes on the study in general: Patients with malignant thyroid tumors reportedly had significantly higher TCR beta diversity than those with benign nodules, in blood and tumor.

Ahead of thyroid surgery, no patient had received treatment of any kind. The V call is TRBV6-1, the J call TRBJ2-7; TRBD1 matches 9 bases. Specimen: blood. This sequence was found in a female donor with papillary thyroid cancer or a benign thyroid nodule (not recorded which). Some clones in this sample may be carry-over from other donors' samples. The CDR3 DNA reads TGTGCCAGCAGTGCAGGACAGGGGTGGACGGAGTACTTC. Translating it yields CASSAGQGWTEYF.